The rows below give T cell receptor beta chains drawn from one sample of a study of T-cell reconstitution after alpha-beta-depleted transplantation in children. One entry per CDR3 protein, called by TCRdb with MiXCR from the PCR reads. The repertoire holds over 300,000 distinct CDR3 sequences, with about a tenth as singletons. The sequencing used PBMCs from the stem cell graft donor, collected from the stem cell graft. Receptor source: a human donor who donated a stem cell graft to a child with acute lymphoblastic leukemia. Each CDR3 is given with its conserved first and last residue. The D gene is left open where the match is weak. Some rows mark clone size as missing; the rest say once, few, many or name a class of expanded clone.

clone_size: few; v_call: TRBV5-6; j_call: TRBJ2-4; d_call: NA; cdr3_aa: CASSSVSAKNIQYF; cdr3_nt: TGTGCCAGCAGCTCCGTGAGCGCCAAAAACATTCAGTACTTC
clone_size: NA; v_call: TRBV7-7; j_call: TRBJ1-5; d_call: NA; cdr3_aa: CASSRGLNQPQHF; cdr3_nt: TGTGCTAGCAGCCGGGGTCTAAATCAGCCCCAGCATTTT
clone_size: few; v_call: TRBV4-2; j_call: TRBJ2-1; d_call: NA; cdr3_aa: CASSLKGGEFYNEQFF; cdr3_nt: TGTGCCAGCAGCCTCAAAGGGGGGGAATTCTACAATGAGCAGTTCTTC
clone_size: NA; v_call: TRBV7-8; j_call: TRBJ1-2; d_call: NA; cdr3_aa: CASSLMQGSNYGYTF; cdr3_nt: TGTGCCAGCAGCTTAATGCAGGGATCTAACTATGGCTACACCTTC
clone_size: many; v_call: TRBV20-1; j_call: TRBJ2-7; d_call: TRBD2; cdr3_aa: CSARDSRLAGRAHEQYF; cdr3_nt: TGCAGTGCTAGAGATTCTAGACTAGCGGGCCGGGCCCACGAGCAGTACTTC
clone_size: NA; v_call: TRBV20-1; j_call: TRBJ2-1; d_call: NA; cdr3_aa: CSARGHPGRYNEQFF; cdr3_nt: TGCAGTGCTAGAGGTCACCCAGGTCGCTACAATGAGCAGTTCTTC
clone_size: NA; v_call: TRBV6-4; j_call: TRBJ2-1; d_call: TRBD2; cdr3_aa: CASSDGAGGEQFF; cdr3_nt: TGTGCCAGCAGTGACGGGGCGGGAGGAGAGCAGTTCTTC
clone_size: few; v_call: TRBV4-1; j_call: TRBJ2-7; d_call: TRBD2; cdr3_aa: CASSQDWGTSGSLAYEQYF; cdr3_nt: TGCGCCAGCAGCCAAGATTGGGGGACTAGCGGGAGTCTTGCCTACGAGCAGTACTTC
clone_size: NA; v_call: TRBV5-1; j_call: TRBJ2-1; d_call: TRBD1; cdr3_aa: CASSSAGTGGMDEQFF; cdr3_nt: TGCGCCAGCAGCTCTGCCGGGACAGGGGGCATGGATGAGCAGTTCTTC
clone_size: many; v_call: TRBV7-2; j_call: TRBJ2-3; d_call: TRBD1; cdr3_aa: CASRPGQGTDTQYF; cdr3_nt: TGTGCCAGCAGGCCGGGACAGGGCACAGATACGCAGTATTTT
clone_size: few; v_call: TRBV29-1; j_call: TRBJ2-2; d_call: NA; cdr3_aa: CSVRMVGELFF; cdr3_nt: TGCAGCGTTCGGATGGTCGGGGAGCTGTTTTTT
clone_size: once; v_call: TRBV12-3/TRBV12-4; j_call: TRBJ2-7; d_call: NA; cdr3_aa: CASSLSRSSYEQYF; cdr3_nt: TGTGCCAGCAGCCTTAGCCGCAGCTCCTACGAGCAGTACTTC
clone_size: few; v_call: TRBV20-1; j_call: TRBJ2-7; d_call: TRBD1; cdr3_aa: CSARTGDIYEQYF; cdr3_nt: TGCAGTGCCAGGACAGGGGACATTTACGAGCAGTACTTC
clone_size: few; v_call: TRBV12-3/TRBV12-4; j_call: TRBJ1-2; d_call: TRBD1; cdr3_aa: CASSPTGQLGGYTF; cdr3_nt: TGTGCCAGCAGTCCCACGGGACAGCTGGGTGGCTACACCTTC
clone_size: few; v_call: TRBV10-3; j_call: TRBJ2-3; d_call: NA; cdr3_aa: CAISEPHTDTQYF; cdr3_nt: TGTGCCATCAGTGAGCCGCACACAGATACGCAGTATTTT
clone_size: NA; v_call: TRBV25-1; j_call: TRBJ2-7; d_call: TRBD2; cdr3_aa: CASRSAGGTYEQYF; cdr3_nt: TGTGCCAGCAGATCAGCGGGGGGCACCTACGAGCAGTACTTC